This T cell receptor (beta chain) emerged from a study of T cell responses to AZD1222 COVID-19 vaccine. The CDR3 is 15 residues long. Unmatched junction bases numbered 6, after V lost 0 bases and J lost 4 bases. Germline CDR1 and CDR2: SGDLS and YYNGEE. Profiled with immunoSEQ multiplex PCR; TCRdb holds only in-frame clones, not every one. The sample contains about 130,000 clones, over 90% of which appear only once. The receptor comes from an adult in good health. The sample here was peripheral blood, taken on day 0 of AZD1222 vaccination. The chain recombines TRBV9 with TRBJ1-1; 7 positions agree with TRBD1. In DNA form, the CDR3 reads TGTGCCAGCAGCGTAGTTCCCACAGGGGCCACTGAAGCTTTCTTT. Its translation: CASSVVPTGATEAFF.